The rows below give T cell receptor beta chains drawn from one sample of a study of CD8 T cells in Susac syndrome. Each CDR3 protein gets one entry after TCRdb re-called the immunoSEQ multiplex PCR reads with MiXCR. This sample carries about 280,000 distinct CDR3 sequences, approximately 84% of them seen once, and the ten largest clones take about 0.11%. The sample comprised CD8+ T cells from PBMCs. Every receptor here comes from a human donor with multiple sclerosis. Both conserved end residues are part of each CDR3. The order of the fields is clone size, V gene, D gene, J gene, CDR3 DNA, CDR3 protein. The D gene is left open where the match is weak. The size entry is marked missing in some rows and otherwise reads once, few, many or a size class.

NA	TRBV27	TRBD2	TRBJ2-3	TGTGCCAGCAGTTTACTTCTAGCGGGAGGGGGAGATACGCAGTATTTT	CASSLLLAGGGDTQYF
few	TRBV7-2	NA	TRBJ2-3	TGTGCCAGCAGCTTGCGCGCAGATACGCAGTATTTT	CASSLRADTQYF
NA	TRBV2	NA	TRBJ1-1	TGTGCCAGCAGTGGAACAGGGACCCTTGAAGCTTTCTTT	CASSGTGTLEAFF
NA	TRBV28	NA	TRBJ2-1	TGTGCCAGCAGTCTTGGGACCGGGGGCTCCTACAATGAGCAGTTCTTC	CASSLGTGGSYNEQFF
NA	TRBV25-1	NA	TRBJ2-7	TGTGCCAGCAGTTCTGTTTATAGCGCCTCCTACGAGCAGTACTTC	CASSSVYSASYEQYF
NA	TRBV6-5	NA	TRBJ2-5	TGTGCCAGCAGTTATCCGGGGGAGACCCAGTACTTC	CASSYPGETQYF
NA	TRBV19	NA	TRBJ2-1	TGTGCCAGTAGTATAGGGAGACTACAGTTCTTC	CASSIGRLQFF
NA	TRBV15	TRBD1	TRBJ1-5	TGTGCCACCAGCAGAGAACCCTACACAGGGGAGGGCAGCAATCAGCCCCAGCATTTT	CATSREPYTGEGSNQPQHF
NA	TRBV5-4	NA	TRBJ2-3	TGTGCCAGCAGCTTGGACAGGGGGGGAGATACGCAGTATTTT	CASSLDRGGDTQYF
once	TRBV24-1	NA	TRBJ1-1	TGTGCCACCAGTGACCCGGACACTGAAGCTTTCTTT	CATSDPDTEAFF
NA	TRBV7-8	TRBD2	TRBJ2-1	TGTGCCAGCAGCTTATCGTGGGAGGGGAACAATGAGCAGTTCTTC	CASSLSWEGNNEQFF
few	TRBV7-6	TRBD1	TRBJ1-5	TGTGCCAGCAGCTTAGGTGGAGGACAGGGACATAGCAATCAGCCCCAGCATTTT	CASSLGGGQGHSNQPQHF
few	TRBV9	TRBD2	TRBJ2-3	TGTGCCAGCAGCGCTAGCGGGAGGCTCACGGATACGCAGTATTTT	CASSASGRLTDTQYF
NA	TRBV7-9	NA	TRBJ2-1	TGTGCCAGCAGCTTAGTATCCAGTGGCGATGAGCAGTTCTTC	CASSLVSSGDEQFF
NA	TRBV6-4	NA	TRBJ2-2	TGTGCCAGCAGTGCCCAGGCTGGCACCGGGGGAGCTGTTTTT	CASSAQAGTGGAVF
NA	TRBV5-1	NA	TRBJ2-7	TGCGCCAGCAGCTTGGTAGGGGCCCCCTCCAGCGAGCAGTACTTC	CASSLVGAPSSEQYF
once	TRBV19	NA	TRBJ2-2	TGTGCCAGTAGTACCCTCCTCTGGGTGGAGGAAGACACCGGGGAGCTGTTTTTT	CASSTLLWVEEDTGELFF
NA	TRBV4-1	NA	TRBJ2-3	TGCGCCAGCAGCCAAGCTTTTCCTAGCGCCCTAAGACGAGATACGCAGTATTTT	CASSQAFPSALRRDTQYF
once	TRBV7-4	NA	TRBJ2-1	TGTGCCAGCAGCTTAGAAGCGGGACACAACAATGAGCAGTTCTTC	CASSLEAGHNNEQFF
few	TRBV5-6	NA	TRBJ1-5	TGTGCCAGCAGCTTGGACGGGGATAGCAATCAGCCCCAGCATTTT	CASSLDGDSNQPQHF
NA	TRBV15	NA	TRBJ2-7	TGTGCCACCAGCAGAGACCCACTCTACGAGCAGTACTTC	CATSRDPLYEQYF
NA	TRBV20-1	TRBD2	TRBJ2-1	TGCAGTGCCCCGACTAGCGGGCTGTACAATGAGCAGTTCTTC	CSAPTSGLYNEQFF
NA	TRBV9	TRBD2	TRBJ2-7	TGTGCCAGCAGCGGCCCGACGGGGACTAGCGGGAGGGAGCAGTACTTC	CASSGPTGTSGREQYF
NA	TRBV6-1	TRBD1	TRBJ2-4	TGTGCCAGCAGGGGCCTCGACCGTGAAGACAGGGTGGTCGGTAACATTCAGTACTTC	CASRGLDREDRVVGNIQYF
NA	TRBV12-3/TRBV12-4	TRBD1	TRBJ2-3	TGTGCCAGCGGCCCCCCGGCAAGACAGGGGGCGATGGCAGATACGCAGTATTTT	CASGPPARQGAMADTQYF
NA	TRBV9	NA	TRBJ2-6	TGTGCCAGCAGCGGCCAGGGACTCCGAGCTGGGGCCAACGTCCTGACTTTC	CASSGQGLRAGANVLTF
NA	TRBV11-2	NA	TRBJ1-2	TGTGCCAGCAGCTTAGTTTACGGCTACACCTTC	CASSLVYGYTF
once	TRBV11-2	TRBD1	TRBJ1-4	TGTGCCAGCAGCTTAGAGGGACAGTCAAATGAAAAACTGTTTTTT	CASSLEGQSNEKLFF